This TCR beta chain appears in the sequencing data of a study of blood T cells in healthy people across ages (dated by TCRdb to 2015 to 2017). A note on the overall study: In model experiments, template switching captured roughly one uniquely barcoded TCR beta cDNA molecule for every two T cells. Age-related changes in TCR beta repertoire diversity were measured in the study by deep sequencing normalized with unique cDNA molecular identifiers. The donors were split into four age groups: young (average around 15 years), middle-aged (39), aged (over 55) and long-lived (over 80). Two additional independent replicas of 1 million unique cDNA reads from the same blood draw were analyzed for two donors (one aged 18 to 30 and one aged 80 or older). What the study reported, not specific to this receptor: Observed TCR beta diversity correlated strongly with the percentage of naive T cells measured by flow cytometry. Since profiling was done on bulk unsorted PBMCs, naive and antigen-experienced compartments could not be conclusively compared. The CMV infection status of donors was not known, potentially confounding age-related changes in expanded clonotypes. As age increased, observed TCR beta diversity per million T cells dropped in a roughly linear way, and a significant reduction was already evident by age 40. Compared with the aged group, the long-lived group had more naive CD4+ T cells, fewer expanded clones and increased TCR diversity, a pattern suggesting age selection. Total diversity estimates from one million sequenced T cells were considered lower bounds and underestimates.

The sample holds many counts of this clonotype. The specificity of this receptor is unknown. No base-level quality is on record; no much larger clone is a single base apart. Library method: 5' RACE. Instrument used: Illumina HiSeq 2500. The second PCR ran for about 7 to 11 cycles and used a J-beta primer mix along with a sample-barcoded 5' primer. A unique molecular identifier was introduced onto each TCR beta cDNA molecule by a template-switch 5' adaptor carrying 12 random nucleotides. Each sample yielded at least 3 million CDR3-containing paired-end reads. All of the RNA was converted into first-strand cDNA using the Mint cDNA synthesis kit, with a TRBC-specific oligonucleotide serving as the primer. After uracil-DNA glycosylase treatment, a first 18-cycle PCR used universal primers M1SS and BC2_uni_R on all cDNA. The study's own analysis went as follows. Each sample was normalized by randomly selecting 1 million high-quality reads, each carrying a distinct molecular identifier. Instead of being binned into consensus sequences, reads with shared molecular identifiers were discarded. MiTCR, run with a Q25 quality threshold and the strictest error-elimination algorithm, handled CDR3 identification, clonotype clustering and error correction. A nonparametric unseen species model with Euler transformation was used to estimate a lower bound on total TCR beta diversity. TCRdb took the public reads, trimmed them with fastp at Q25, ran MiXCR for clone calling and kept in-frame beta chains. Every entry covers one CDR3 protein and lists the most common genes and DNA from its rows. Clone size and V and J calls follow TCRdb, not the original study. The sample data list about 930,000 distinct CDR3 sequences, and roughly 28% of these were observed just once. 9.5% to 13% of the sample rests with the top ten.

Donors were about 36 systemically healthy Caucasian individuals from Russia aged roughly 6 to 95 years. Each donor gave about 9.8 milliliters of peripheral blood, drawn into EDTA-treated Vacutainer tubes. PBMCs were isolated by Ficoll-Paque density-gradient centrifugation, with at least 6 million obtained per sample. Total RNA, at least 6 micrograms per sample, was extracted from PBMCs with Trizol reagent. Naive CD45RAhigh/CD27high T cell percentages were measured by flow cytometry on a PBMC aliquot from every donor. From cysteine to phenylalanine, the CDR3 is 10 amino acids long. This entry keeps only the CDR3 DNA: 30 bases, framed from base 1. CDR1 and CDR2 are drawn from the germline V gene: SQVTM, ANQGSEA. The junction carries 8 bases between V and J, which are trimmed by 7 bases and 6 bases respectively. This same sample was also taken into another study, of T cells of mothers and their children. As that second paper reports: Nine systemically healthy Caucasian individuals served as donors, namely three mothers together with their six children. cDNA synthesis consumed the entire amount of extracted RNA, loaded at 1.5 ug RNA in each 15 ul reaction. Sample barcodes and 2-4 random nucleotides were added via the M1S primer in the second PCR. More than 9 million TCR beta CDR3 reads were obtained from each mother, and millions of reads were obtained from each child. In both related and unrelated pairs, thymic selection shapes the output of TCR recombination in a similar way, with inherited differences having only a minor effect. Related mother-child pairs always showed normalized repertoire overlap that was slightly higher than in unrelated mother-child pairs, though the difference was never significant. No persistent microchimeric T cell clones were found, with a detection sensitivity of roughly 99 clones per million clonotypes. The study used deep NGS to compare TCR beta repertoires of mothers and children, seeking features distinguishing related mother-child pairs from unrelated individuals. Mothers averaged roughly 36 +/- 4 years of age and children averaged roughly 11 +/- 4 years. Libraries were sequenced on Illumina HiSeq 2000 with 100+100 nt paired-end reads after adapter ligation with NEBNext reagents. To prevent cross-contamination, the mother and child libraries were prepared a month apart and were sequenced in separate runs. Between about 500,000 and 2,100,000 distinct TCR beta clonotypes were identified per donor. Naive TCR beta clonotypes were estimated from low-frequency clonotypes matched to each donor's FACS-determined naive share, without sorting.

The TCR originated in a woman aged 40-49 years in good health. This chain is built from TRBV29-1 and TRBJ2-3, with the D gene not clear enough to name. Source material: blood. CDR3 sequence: CSDVYDTQYF. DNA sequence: TGCAGCGACGTATATGATACGCAGTATTTT.